This TCR beta chain was obtained from a study of T cell responses to AZD1222 COVID-19 vaccine. Findings and caveats of the study: The peak T cell response came first, and repertoires were sampled only after it. Among vaccine-associated CD4 TCRs, coverage spanned spike, with dominance at 160-218 and 743-854. The study reported that nearly half of spike-specific TCRs target unmutated variant regions.

The CDR3 extends over 15 amino acids. CDR1 and CDR2 (germline): SGHRS, YFSETQ. The junction had 4 bases not matched to a gene; V was cut back by 2 bases and J by 10 bases. TCRdb keeps only in-frame clones here, not all; method: immunoSEQ multiplex PCR. The table records some 120,000 clones, over 90% of them present only once. Worth noting for this clone: The antigen is unknown.

This TCR derives from an adult in good health. The input for sequencing was peripheral blood, taken on day 0 of AZD1222 vaccination. This chain connects TRBV5-1 to TRBJ2-1; 15 positions match TRBD2. The CDR3 sequence is CASSFGTSGGWEQFF. The DNA of the CDR3 is TGCGCCAGCAGCTTTGGGACTAGCGGGGGGTGGGAGCAGTTCTTC.